The present T cell receptor beta chain was sequenced within a study of beta chain features in type 1 diabetes. CD4+ naive, central memory, regulatory and stem cell-like memory subsets were isolated by sorting on CD45RO/CCR7/CD25/CD127/CD95/CD27. Expressed TCRB transcripts were sequenced, since all the RNA that had been isolated was reverse transcribed. TCRdb's copy holds only in-frame clones and misses some; the assay was immunoSEQ multiplex PCR. Here the sample spans 150,000 to 180,000 clones, about a tenth being singletons. Study-level results: TCRB CDR3s were moderately but significantly shorter in Type 1 diabetes patients in all four CD4+ subsets. Naive, central memory and Treg TCRB repertoires seemed to resemble each other more closely in patients than they did in healthy donors. Sequencing the cDNA could make cells with high TCR expression show up more than they should. Equally in patients and controls, PCR might preferentially amplify shorter templates.

This clone was recorded a few times. Its antigen is as yet unknown. The sequence derives from a man aged 30 to 39 with type 1 diabetes. Sequenced sample: central memory CD4+ T cells from blood.

This CDR3 reads CASTRGTGGLSGTEAFF. CDR3 nucleotides: TGTGCCAGCACTCGAGGGACAGGGGGCCTTTCAGGCACTGAAGCTTTCTTT. The chain carries TRBV5-5 and TRBJ1-1; TRBD1 aligns across 12 bases. Germline CDR1 and CDR2: SGHKS and YYEKEE (reference sequence). The trim removed 6 bases at V and 4 bases at J, leaving 13 bases unmatched. The CDR3 runs to 17 residues.